This T cell receptor beta chain was sequenced during a study of glioma-infiltrating T cells. Amplification of TCR alpha and beta CDR3 regions from RNA used iRepertoire nested multiplex PCR. For one-step reverse transcription and amplification, 100-400 ng of tissue mRNA or PBMC total RNA was used. TCRdb passed the multiplex PCR reads through MiXCR, listing each CDR3 protein once. The sample shows some 90,000 distinct CDR3 sequences, approximately 42% of them seen only once. Study-wide results and limits: Gliomas, especially low-grade, showed above-expected tissue-blood divergence; non-neoplastic patients showed below. Only very few CDR3 sequences appeared in both tissue and blood.

Trimming took off 4 bases at V and 4 bases at J, with 17 bases between the two ends. In germline, CDR1 is LNHDA, CDR2 SQIVND (reference sequence). The CDR3 is 16 amino acids. Regarding this clonotype: Its target is unknown.

The TCR sequence derives from a human donor with low-grade glioma or glioblastoma, undergoing nonglioma brain surgery, or in good health (not recorded which). Input material: glioma tissue, nonneoplastic brain tissue, or PBMCs (not recorded which). The rearrangement links TRBV19 to TRBJ2-1; D is possibly TRBD2 (6 bases). CDR3 nucleotides: TGTGCCAGTAGTAGCAGCCAAGAGGGAGGATACAATGAGCAGTTCTTC. The encoded protein is CASSSSQEGGYNEQFF.